These T cell receptor beta chains were read from a single sample in a study of beta chain features in type 1 diabetes. Measured with immunoSEQ multiplex PCR; TCRdb has only the in-frame clones, and not every one. The sample shows fewer than 900,000 clones, 17% of them seen only once. The source material was naive CD4+ T cells from blood. All receptors come from a woman between 18 and 29 years old in good health. CDR3s include the opening cysteine and the closing phenylalanine or tryptophan. D genes are given only for firm matches. The listing skips clone size in some rows; elsewhere it reads once, few, many or a size class.

.	few	TRBV7-9	TRBJ2-1	CASSFYRAPAYNEQFF	TGTGCCAGCAGCTTTTACAGGGCTCCGGCCTACAATGAGCAGTTCTTC
.	few	TRBV28	TRBJ2-7	CASSETGPTYEQYF	TGTGCCAGCAGTGAGACCGGGCCCACCTACGAGCAGTACTTC
.	.	TRBV29-1	TRBJ2-7	CSASRGHEQYF	TGCAGCGCGAGCCGGGGCCACGAGCAGTACTTC
.	few	TRBV29-1	TRBJ2-7	CSVVGGGTVYEQYF	TGCAGCGTTGTGGGAGGCGGGACGGTCTACGAGCAGTACTTC
TRBD1	few	TRBV27	TRBJ1-4	CASSPVRDRVRTNEKLFF	TGTGCCAGCAGTCCAGTAAGGGACAGGGTCCGTACTAATGAAAAACTGTTTTTT
TRBD1	.	TRBV29-1	TRBJ1-4	CSVWTGNNEKLFF	TGCAGCGTTTGGACAGGAAATAATGAAAAACTGTTTTTT
.	few	TRBV15	TRBJ2-7	CATSINSGYEQYF	TGTGCCACCAGCATTAACAGCGGATACGAGCAGTACTTC
.	.	TRBV20-1	TRBJ2-5	CSEGKETQYF	TGCAGTGAGGGCAAAGAGACCCAGTACTTC
.	.	TRBV2	TRBJ2-7	CASSEKARAYEQYF	TGTGCCAGCAGTGAAAAGGCTAGGGCCTACGAGCAGTACTTC
TRBD1	.	TRBV19	TRBJ1-5	CASSFGTALNQPQHF	TGTGCCAGTAGTTTCGGGACAGCCCTCAATCAGCCCCAGCATTTT
TRBD1	.	TRBV10-3	TRBJ2-7	CAISDGTGAYEQYF	TGTGCCATCAGTGACGGGACAGGGGCGTACGAGCAGTACTTC
.	.	TRBV6-5	TRBJ2-5	CASSYGPAQYF	TGTGCCAGCAGTTACGGACCGGCCCAGTACTTC
.	few	TRBV5-6	TRBJ2-6	CASKGSGANVLTF	TGTGCCAGTAAGGGGTCTGGGGCCAACGTCCTGACTTTC
.	few	TRBV7-9	TRBJ2-7	CASSPNYEQYF	TGTGCCAGCAGCCCCAACTACGAGCAGTACTTC
TRBD1	few	TRBV19	TRBJ2-7	CASSKGQGAEQYF	TGTGCCAGTAGTAAGGGACAGGGGGCCGAGCAGTACTTC
TRBD1	.	TRBV18	TRBJ1-1	CASSPPGQGAMVTFF	TGTGCCAGCTCTCCTCCCGGACAGGGAGCGATGGTGACTTTCTTT
.	few	TRBV5-4	TRBJ2-3	CASSSFGLTDTQYF	TGTGCCAGCAGCTCCTTCGGCCTCACAGATACGCAGTATTTT
.	.	TRBV9	TRBJ2-5	CASSVGGASETQYF	TGTGCCAGCAGCGTAGGGGGTGCGTCGGAGACCCAGTACTTC
TRBD2	.	TRBV9	TRBJ2-3	CASSVTGLAGAGRRYF	TGTGCCAGCAGCGTTACCGGACTAGCGGGAGCGGGACGGAGGTATTTT
.	.	TRBV5-8	TRBJ1-1	CASSFQTEAFF	TGTGCCAGCAGCTTCCAGACTGAAGCTTTCTTT
.	.	TRBV7-9	TRBJ1-5	CASSSWSDSNQPQHF	TGTGCCAGCTCCAGTTGGTCCGATAGCAATCAGCCCCAGCATTTT
.	.	TRBV9	TRBJ2-5	CASSVRTGETQYF	TGTGCCAGCAGCGTCCGAACTGGGGAGACCCAGTACTTC
.	.	TRBV28	TRBJ2-3	CASSLPLAGASTDTQYF	TGTGCCAGCAGTTTACCCCTCGCAGGGGCTAGCACAGATACGCAGTATTTT
.	.	TRBV20-1	TRBJ2-3	CTGGSTDTQYF	TGCACCGGGGGTTCCACAGATACGCAGTATTTT
TRBD2	once	TRBV4-3	TRBJ2-1	CASSQDWREAYNEQFF	TGCGCCAGCAGCCAAGACTGGCGGGAGGCCTACAATGAGCAGTTCTTC
.	few	TRBV6-5	TRBJ2-6	CASRTGANVLTF	TGTGCCAGCAGGACTGGGGCCAACGTCCTGACTTTC
TRBD2	.	TRBV9	TRBJ2-1	CASSSRASGRGNEQFF	TGTGCCAGCAGCTCCAGGGCTAGCGGGAGAGGTAATGAGCAGTTCTTC
TRBD1	once	TRBV7-9	TRBJ2-1	CASSLLHQLGQQYNEQFF	TGTGCCAGCAGCTTATTGCATCAGCTGGGACAGCAGTACAATGAGCAGTTCTTC
TRBD2	.	TRBV19	TRBJ2-1	CASSIGGSESYNEQFF	TGTGCCAGTAGTATCGGCGGGAGTGAGTCCTACAATGAGCAGTTCTTC
.	.	TRBV7-2	TRBJ2-5	CASSLVSGPRETQYF	TGTGCCAGCAGCTTAGTTTCGGGACCTCGTGAGACCCAGTACTTC
.	few	TRBV6-5	TRBJ1-2	CASRMGSSYGYTF	TGTGCCAGCAGGATGGGCAGTTCTTATGGCTACACCTTC
.	.	TRBV4-2	TRBJ2-2	CASSVPSSDTGELFF	TGTGCCAGCAGCGTCCCTTCGTCGGACACCGGGGAGCTGTTTTTT
.	.	TRBV28	TRBJ1-5	CASTTGIQPQHF	TGTGCCAGCACGACGGGGATCCAGCCCCAGCATTTT